One T cell receptor beta chain is described in this entry. V was clipped by 0 bases and J by 5 bases, with 19 bases between them. This CDR3 has 18 residues. The sample is drawn from a study of control samples from healthy donors and cancer patients. The data were produced by immunoSEQ multiplex PCR, yet TCRdb's version contains in-frame clones alone and is incomplete. The repertoire holds approximately 130,000 clones, 70% to 90% seen once, with roughly 2.8% in the top ten. The sequenced sample consisted of blood. This chain joins TRBV23-1 and TRBJ1-4, with TRBD1 as a possible D gene (5 bases). TRBV23-1 qualifies as an ORF whose function is uncertain. The clonotype was recovered from a man aged 55 to 69 in good health. DNA of the CDR3: TGCGCCAGCAGTCAATCTAGTAGGGGAGGCCCCAAAAATGAAAAACTGTTTTTT. Translating it yields CASSQSSRGGPKNEKLFF.